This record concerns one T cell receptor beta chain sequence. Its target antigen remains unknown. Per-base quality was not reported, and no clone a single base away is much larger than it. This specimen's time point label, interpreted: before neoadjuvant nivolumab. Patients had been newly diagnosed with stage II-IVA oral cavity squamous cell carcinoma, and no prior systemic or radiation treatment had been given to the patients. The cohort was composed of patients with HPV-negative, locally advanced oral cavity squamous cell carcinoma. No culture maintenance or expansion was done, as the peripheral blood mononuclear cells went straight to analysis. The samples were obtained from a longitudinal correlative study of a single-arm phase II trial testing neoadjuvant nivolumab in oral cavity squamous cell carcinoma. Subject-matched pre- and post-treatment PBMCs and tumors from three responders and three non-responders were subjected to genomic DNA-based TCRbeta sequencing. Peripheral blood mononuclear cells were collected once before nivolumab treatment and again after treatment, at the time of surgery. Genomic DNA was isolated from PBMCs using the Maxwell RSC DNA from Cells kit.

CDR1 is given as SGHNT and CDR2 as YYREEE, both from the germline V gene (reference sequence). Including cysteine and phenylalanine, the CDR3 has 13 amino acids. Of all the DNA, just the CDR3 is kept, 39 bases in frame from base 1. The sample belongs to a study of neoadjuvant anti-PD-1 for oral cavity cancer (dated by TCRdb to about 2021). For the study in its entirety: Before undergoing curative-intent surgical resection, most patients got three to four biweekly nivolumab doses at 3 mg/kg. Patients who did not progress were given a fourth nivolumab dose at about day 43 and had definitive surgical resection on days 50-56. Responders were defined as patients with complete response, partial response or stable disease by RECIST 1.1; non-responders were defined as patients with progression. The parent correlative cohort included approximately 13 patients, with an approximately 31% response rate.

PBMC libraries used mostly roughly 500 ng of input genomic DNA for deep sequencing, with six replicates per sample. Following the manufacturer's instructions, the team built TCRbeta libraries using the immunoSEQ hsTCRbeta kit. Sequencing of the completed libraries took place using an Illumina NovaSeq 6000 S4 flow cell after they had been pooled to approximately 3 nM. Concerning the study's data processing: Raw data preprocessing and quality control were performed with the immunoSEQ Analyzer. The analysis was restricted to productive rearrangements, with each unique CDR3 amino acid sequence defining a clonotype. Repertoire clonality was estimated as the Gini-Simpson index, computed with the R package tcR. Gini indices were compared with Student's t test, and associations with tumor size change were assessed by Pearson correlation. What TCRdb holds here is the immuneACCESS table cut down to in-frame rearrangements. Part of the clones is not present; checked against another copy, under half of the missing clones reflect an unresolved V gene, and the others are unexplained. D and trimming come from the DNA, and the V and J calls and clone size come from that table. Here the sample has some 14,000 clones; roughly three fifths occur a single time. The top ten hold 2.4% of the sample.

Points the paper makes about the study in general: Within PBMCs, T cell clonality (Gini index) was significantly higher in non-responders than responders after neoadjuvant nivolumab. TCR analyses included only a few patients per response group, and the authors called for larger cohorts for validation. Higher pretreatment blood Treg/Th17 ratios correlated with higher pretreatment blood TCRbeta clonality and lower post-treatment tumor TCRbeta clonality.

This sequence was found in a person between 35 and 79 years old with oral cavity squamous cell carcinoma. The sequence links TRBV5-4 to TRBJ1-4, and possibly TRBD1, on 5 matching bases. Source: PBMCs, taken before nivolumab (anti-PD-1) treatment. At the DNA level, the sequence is TGTAAGGAATTGGGGACCTATAATGAAAAACTGTTTTTT. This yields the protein CKELGTYNEKLFF.